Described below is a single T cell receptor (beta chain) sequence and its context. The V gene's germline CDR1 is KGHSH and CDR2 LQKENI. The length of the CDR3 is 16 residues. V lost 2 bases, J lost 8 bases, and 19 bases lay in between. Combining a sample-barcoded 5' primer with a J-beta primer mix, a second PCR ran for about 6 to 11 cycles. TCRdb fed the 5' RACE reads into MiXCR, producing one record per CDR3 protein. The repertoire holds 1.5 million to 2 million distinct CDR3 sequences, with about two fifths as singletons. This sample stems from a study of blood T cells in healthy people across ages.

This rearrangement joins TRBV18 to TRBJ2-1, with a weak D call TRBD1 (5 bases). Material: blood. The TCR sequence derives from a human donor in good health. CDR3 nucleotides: TGTGCCAGCTCACCAATGGCGGTGGGGCTTGCCTATGAGCAGTTCTTC. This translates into CASSPMAVGLAYEQFF. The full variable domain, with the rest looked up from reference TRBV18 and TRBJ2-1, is NAGVMQNPRHLVRRRGQEARLRCSPMKGHSHVYWYRQLPEEGLKFMVYLQKENIIDESGMPKERFSAEFPKEGPSILRIQQVVRGDSAAYFCASSPMAVGLAYEQFFGPGTRLTVL.